The rows below give T cell receptor beta chains drawn from one sample of a study of cytomegalovirus exposure and HLA in healthy donors. The table came from immunoSEQ multiplex PCR; TCRdb's copy has only in-frame clones and leaves some out. The sample carries 190,000 or so clones, roughly four fifths recorded once. The sequenced sample was PBMCs. The origin of the receptors is a woman in her forties or fifties in good health and CMV-seropositive. CDR3s include the opening cysteine and the closing phenylalanine or tryptophan. The D gene is left open where the match is weak. Only part of the rows carry a size: once, few, many, or a class if the clone is expanded.

>TRBJ2-3|TRBV6-6|-|TRBD2
TGTGCCAGCAGTTACTCCTGGACTAGCGGCACAGATACGCAGTATTTT
CASSYSWTSGTDTQYF
>TRBJ2-1|TRBV6-6|-|-
TGTGCCAGCAGTTACTCAGGCGGACAGTACAATGAGCAGTTCTTC
CASSYSGGQYNEQFF
>TRBJ2-7|TRBV6-1|-|-
TGTGCCAGCAGTGAATCGAGGGCCTACGAGCAGTACTTC
CASSESRAYEQYF
>TRBJ2-7|TRBV9|-|TRBD1
TGTGCCAGCAGCGTAGAGGGACAGGCTTCGGACGAGCAGTACTTC
CASSVEGQASDEQYF
>TRBJ1-5|TRBV7-2|-|TRBD1
TGTGCCAGCAGCTTAGTGTGGGGGATAGACAGGGGCGATCAGCCCCAGCATTTT
CASSLVWGIDRGDQPQHF
>TRBJ1-2|TRBV28|-|TRBD1
TGTGCCAGCGAGCACTCGGGACAGGACTATGGCTACACCTTC
CASEHSGQDYGYTF
>TRBJ2-1|TRBV6-1|-|-
TGTGCCAGCAGTGAAGCGCTGGGGGGATCCAACAATGAGCAGTTCTTC
CASSEALGGSNNEQFF
>TRBJ2-5|TRBV7-6|-|-
TGTGCCAGCAGCCTAGGGGGGGGAGAGACCCAGTACTTC
CASSLGGGETQYF
>TRBJ2-7|TRBV7-2|-|-
TGTGCCAGCAGCTTACTCGGCCAGGGGAGAGTCCTTGGCTTC
CASSLLGQGRVLGF
>TRBJ2-7|TRBV30|-|TRBD2
TGTGCCTGGGCCCTAGCGGGGTTAGTCGAGCAGTACTTC
CAWALAGLVEQYF
>TRBJ1-1|TRBV19|-|-
TGTGCCAGTAGTATGCGGGGGGAGGGGAACACTGAAGCTTTCTTT
CASSMRGEGNTEAFF
>TRBJ1-4|TRBV4-3|-|-
TGCGCCAGCAGCCATGACGGACAGCAACGGGAAAAACTGTTTTTT
CASSHDGQQREKLFF
>TRBJ2-7|TRBV18|-|TRBD1
TGTGCCAGCTCACCCGCCGGACAGGGGGTGGGTGAGCAGTACTTC
CASSPAGQGVGEQYF
>TRBJ1-5|TRBV12-5|-|TRBD1
TGTGCTAGTGGTCACTGGGACAGACAGAATCAGCCCCAGCATTTT
CASGHWDRQNQPQHF
>TRBJ2-1|TRBV9|once|-
TGTGCCAGCAGCGTAGCTAGTGGGGGGGGCGAATACAATGAGCAGTTCTTC
CASSVASGGGEYNEQFF
>TRBJ1-1|TRBV29-1|few|-
TGCAGCGTCACACACAACACTGAAGCTTTCTTT
CSVTHNTEAFF
>TRBJ1-1|TRBV19|few|TRBD1
TGTGCCAGTAGTCTACGGGACAGGGTGAACACTGAAGCTTTCTTT
CASSLRDRVNTEAFF
>TRBJ2-7|TRBV7-9|-|TRBD1
TGTTCCAGCAGCCAGCCCCTGGGACAGGGTTTCAACGAGCAGTACTTC
CSSSQPLGQGFNEQYF
>TRBJ1-1|TRBV7-3|-|TRBD1
TGTGCCAGCAGCCCAGGGACAGCGAACACTGAAGCTTTCTTT
CASSPGTANTEAFF
>TRBJ2-1|TRBV9|-|-
TGTGCCAGCAGCGTAGTAGGGGGTTACGGACATGAGCAGTTCTTC
CASSVVGGYGHEQFF
>TRBJ2-3|TRBV4-2|-|TRBD2
TGTGCCAGCAGCCCCCGGACTAGCGGGGTCACAGATACGCAGTATTTT
CASSPRTSGVTDTQYF
>TRBJ1-1|TRBV5-1|few|TRBD1
TGCGCCAGCAGCGTAGGGACAGGGATGGTCACTGAAGCTTTCTTT
CASSVGTGMVTEAFF
>TRBJ1-1|TRBV27|few|-
TGTGCCAGCAGTTTATCGGGGAGTGAAGCTTTCTTT
CASSLSGSEAFF
>TRBJ2-2|TRBV27|-|TRBD2
TGTGCCACTAAGGGACTAGCGGGGATCACCGGGGAGCTGTTTTTT
CATKGLAGITGELFF
>TRBJ2-4|TRBV4-3|-|-
TGCGCCAGCAGCCAAGGCGGGGCAGCCCTGGACATTCAGTACTTC
CASSQGGAALDIQYF
>TRBJ2-4|TRBV5-5|-|-
TGTGCCAGCAGCTTGGACAGGGCCGAAAACATTCAGTACTTC
CASSLDRAENIQYF
>TRBJ2-2|TRBV27|-|TRBD2
TGTGCCAGCAGATTAGCGGGCACCGGGGAGCTGTTTTTT
CASRLAGTGELFF
>TRBJ2-1|TRBV5-1|-|-
TGCGCCAGCGGGGGAGGTCGGAGCTCCTACAATGAGCAGTTCTTC
CASGGGRSSYNEQFF
>TRBJ1-1|TRBV5-1|few|TRBD1
TGCGCCAGCAGCGTAGCCGGGACAGCTCCCAGGGACACTGAAGCTTTCTTT
CASSVAGTAPRDTEAFF
>TRBJ1-1|TRBV12-5|-|-
TGTGCTAGTGGCCGGGTTCCTGAAGCTTTCTTT
CASGRVPEAFF
>TRBJ2-5|TRBV5-1|-|-
TGCGCCAGCAGCTTCGGACTCCGCAGACAAGAGACCCAGTACTTC
CASSFGLRRQETQYF
>TRBJ2-7|TRBV9|-|-
TGTGCCAGCAGCCCCCAATACCACACAGGGATCGGCCAGTACTTC
CASSPQYHTGIGQYF
>TRBJ2-1|TRBV30|-|-
TGTGCCTGGAGTGTACTGAGGGTCTCCTACAATGAGCAGTTCTTC
CAWSVLRVSYNEQFF
>TRBJ2-2|TRBV4-1|-|-
TGCGCCAGCAGCCCCCGCGACACCGGGGAGCTGTTTTTT
CASSPRDTGELFF
>TRBJ2-5|TRBV5-4|-|-
TGTGCCAGCAGCTTACCGGGGGAAGAGACCCAGTACTTC
CASSLPGEETQYF
>TRBJ2-7|TRBV29-1|-|-
TGCAGCGTCATAAGCGCCCGAGCCTACGAGCAGTACTTC
CSVISARAYEQYF
>TRBJ2-5|TRBV11-3|-|-
TGTGCCAGCAGCATATCTCCGTCCCCGGAGACCCAGTACTTC
CASSISPSPETQYF
>TRBJ1-3|TRBV5-1|-|TRBD1
TGCGCCAGCAGCTTGGAAGGGGGCGAGGAAAACACCATATATTTT
CASSLEGGEENTIYF
>TRBJ2-7|TRBV6-6|-|-
TGTGCCAGCAGTTGGACAGCGACCTCGGGGGAGCAGTACTTC
CASSWTATSGEQYF
>TRBJ2-7|TRBV5-4|-|-
TGTGCCAGCAGCTCCCTTCAGGGATACTACGAGCAGTACTTC
CASSSLQGYYEQYF
>TRBJ1-2|TRBV9|-|-
TGTGCCAGCAGCGAGACAGGAGGTGGCCCCCGGGGTGGCTACACCTTC
CASSETGGGPRGGYTF
>TRBJ1-4|TRBV4-3|-|TRBD1
TGCGCCAGCAGCCAAGCCCCCCCACCACAGGGGATGGGTGAAAAACTGTTTTTT
CASSQAPPPQGMGEKLFF
>TRBJ1-2|TRBV9|-|-
TGTGCCAGCAGCGTCCAAGACAGGAATTATGGCTACACCTTC
CASSVQDRNYGYTF
>TRBJ1-1|TRBV28|few|-
TGTGCCAGCAGTCCCTACGAGAACACTGAAGCTTTCTTT
CASSPYENTEAFF
>TRBJ1-5|TRBV7-9|few|-
TGTGCCAGCAGCAATACAGTTAGCAATCAGCCCCAGCATTTT
CASSNTVSNQPQHF
>TRBJ1-2|TRBV28|-|-
TGTGCCAGCAGTTTCCCTTCCCGAGTGAACTATGGCTACACCTTC
CASSFPSRVNYGYTF
>TRBJ1-1|TRBV28|few|-
TGTGCCAGCAGTAGCCCGTCCAATACGAACACTGAAGCTTTCTTT
CASSSPSNTNTEAFF
>TRBJ1-1|TRBV6-5|-|-
TGTGCCAGCAGGTCAAACAGGGAAATGAACACTGAAGCTTTCTTT
CASRSNREMNTEAFF
>TRBJ2-1|TRBV9|once|TRBD2
TGTGCCAGCAGCGGTTACAGCGGGGGGGCCATTAGGTACAATGAGCAGTTCTTC
CASSGYSGGAIRYNEQFF
>TRBJ2-7|TRBV6-6|-|-
TGTGCCAGCACTCAAACGAGCTCCTACGAGCAGTACTTC
CASTQTSSYEQYF
>TRBJ1-1|TRBV7-2|-|TRBD1
TGTGCCAGCAGCTACGGGACAGGTAACACTGAAGCTTTCTTT
CASSYGTGNTEAFF
>TRBJ2-7|TRBV10-2|once|TRBD1
TGCGCCAGCAGGCCGGGACAGGGCCTCTACGAGCAGTACTTC
CASRPGQGLYEQYF
>TRBJ2-3|TRBV25-1|-|TRBD2
TGTGCCAGCAGTGAAACTGGGGGGGGCACAGATACGCAGTATTTT
CASSETGGGTDTQYF
>TRBJ2-5|TRBV28|-|-
TGTGCCAGCACACCTCCAGGTGGCGTCGAGTACTTC
CASTPPGGVEYF